This entry is about one T cell receptor beta chain. This clonotype was found a few times. No antigen is known for it. The input lacks base qualities; no much larger clone sits a single base away. Hyperthyroidism was considered stable if no progression to ophthalmopathy occurred within 18 months of follow-up. The hyperthyroidism patients were 18 to 65 years old and newly diagnosed, with a disease duration of less than 2 months. Patients with other autoimmune diseases, uncontrolled infections, pregnancy or lactation were excluded. Diagnosis was based on clinical symptoms, serum thyroxine, TRAb, thyroid ultrasound and orbital computed tomography. PBMCs were isolated from 7.5 to 10 ml of fresh peripheral blood by Ficoll-Paque density gradient centrifugation. Total RNA was extracted with Trizol reagent and quality-checked on an Agilent 2100 Bioanalyzer. The source of the sample is a study of Graves' ophthalmopathy and Graves' hyperthyroidism (dated by TCRdb to the late 2010s). For the wider study: Peripheral blood was collected before any treatment was given, at the time of initial diagnosis. The study used signatures of the TCR beta repertoire to tell Graves' ophthalmopathy apart from Graves' hyperthyroidism and to predict which patients would progress to ophthalmopathy. In total, some 130 blood samples were TCR-sequenced: fewer than 50 ophthalmopathy, some 80 hyperthyroidism and roughly 17 hyperthyroidism-to-ophthalmopathy patients. To explore V-J signatures distinguishing ophthalmopathy from hyperthyroidism, a discovery set of about a hundred patients (fewer than 45 ophthalmopathy, 57 stable hyperthyroidism) was enrolled. For independent validation, a separate cohort was made up of 18 hyperthyroidism patients plus 17 patients who later progressed from hyperthyroidism to ophthalmopathy. T-cell repertoires of thyroid tissue and blood were compared in six hyperthyroidism patients. Following sampling, methimazole starting at 30 mg daily was administered to hyperthyroidism patients, and high-dose intravenous methylprednisolone was administered to ophthalmopathy patients. The 100 discovery patients were randomly split 7:3 into training and test sets. What the authors observed across the whole study: In validation, the model predicted ophthalmopathy progression with roughly 68% sensitivity and about 77% specificity; about a dozen predicted patients were CT-confirmed with GO in a median of about 6.1 months. Ophthalmopathy was separated from stable hyperthyroidism by the 13-signature model with roughly 87% sensitivity and 81% to 84% specificity in cross-validation and with 80%/75% in the test set. No statistical method was used to predetermine the sample size, and group allocation was not hidden from the investigators. Most of the expanded thyroid clonotypes with a frequency above 0.001 were also detected in blood, and it was suggested that the thyroid immune response may be reflected by blood repertoires.

The CDR3 covers 15 residues, taking in both the cysteine and the phenylalanine. This entry keeps only the CDR3 DNA: 45 bases, framed from base 1. V is shortened by 5 bases, J by 0 bases, and the region joining them spans 10 bases. For repertoire sequencing, the TCR beta CDR3 regions were amplified from RNA transcripts. The first round was an RT-PCR using HTBI primers with the Qiagen OneStep RT-PCR kit, and this first round was followed by a second-round multiplex PCR, then size selection and purification. Libraries were sequenced on an Illumina HiSeq2000 using paired-end 100 bp reads. Per the original workflow: SOAPnuke was used to process the reads, removing any read that contained adapters or uncalled bases, had a mean Phred below 15, or lacked an exact match to the constant primer or identifier. High-quality paired reads were merged with COPE v1.2.5. Clonotypes were defined as unique nucleotide sequences and were aligned to IMGT TRB V, D and J references using MiTCR v1.1. Only V-J combinations with frequency above 0.0001 were analysed, covering approximately 99% of repertoires. For each V-J combination, a TCR clonal expansion and chaos score was defined as F50 clonal expansion divided by the chaos observed in the TCRdist matrix. Welch's t-statistics and random forest were used to narrow the features down to around twelve V-J combinations, which were then fed into a naive Bayes classifier. The similarity between thyroid and blood repertoires was quantified using the Morisita-Horn index. The public reads were run again by TCRdb, first through fastp at Q25 and then through MiXCR, and only productive beta chains were kept. Records with the same CDR3 protein are collapsed into one entry carrying the most frequent genes and DNA. Clone size and V and J calls follow TCRdb, not the original study. Across this sample there are roughly 610,000 distinct CDR3 sequences, with about a fifth seen only once. In total, the top ten clones hold roughly 6.9% of the sample.

This clonotype originated in a woman aged 18 to 35 with stable Graves' hyperthyroidism. Some clones in this sample may be carry-over from other donors' samples. Donor details come from another sample of the same person, matched by shared clones. The material sequenced was peripheral blood. The rearrangement joined TRBV12-3 or TRBV12-4 to TRBJ2-2; a tentative D call is TRBD1 (6 bases match). The DNA sequence is as follows: TGTGCCAGCAGTCCCCAGGGGACGAACACCGGGGAGCTGTTTTTT. Its protein product is CASSPQGTNTGELFF.